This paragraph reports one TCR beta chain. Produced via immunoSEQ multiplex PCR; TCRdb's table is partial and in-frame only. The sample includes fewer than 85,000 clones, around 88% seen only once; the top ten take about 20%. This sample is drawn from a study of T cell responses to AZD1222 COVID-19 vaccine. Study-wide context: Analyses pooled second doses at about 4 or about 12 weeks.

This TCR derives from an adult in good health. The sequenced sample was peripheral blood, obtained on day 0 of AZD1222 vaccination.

CDR3 bases: TGTGCCAGCAGTTACATGTTAGTGGGCCGAGAGACCCAGTACTTC. Residues: CASSYMLVGRETQYF. The genes are TRBV6-5 and TRBJ2-5; D unresolved. The CDR3 spans 15 residues. CDR1 MNHEY and CDR2 SVGAGI come from the germline V gene. Trimming stripped 2 bases from V and 4 bases from J, with 14 bases between.